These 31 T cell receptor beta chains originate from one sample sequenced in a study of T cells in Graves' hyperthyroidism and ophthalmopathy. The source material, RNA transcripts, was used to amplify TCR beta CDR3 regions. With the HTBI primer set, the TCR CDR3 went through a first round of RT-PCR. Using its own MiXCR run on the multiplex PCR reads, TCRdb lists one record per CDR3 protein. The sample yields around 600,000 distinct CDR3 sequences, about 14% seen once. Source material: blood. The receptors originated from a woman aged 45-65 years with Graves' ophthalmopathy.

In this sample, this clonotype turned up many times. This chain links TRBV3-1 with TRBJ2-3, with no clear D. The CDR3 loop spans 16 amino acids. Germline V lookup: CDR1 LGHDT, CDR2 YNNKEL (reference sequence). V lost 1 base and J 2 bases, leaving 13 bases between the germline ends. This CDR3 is CASSQAPNSITDTQYF. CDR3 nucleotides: TGTGCCAGCAGCCAAGCTCCAAACTCCATCACAGATACGCAGTATTTT.

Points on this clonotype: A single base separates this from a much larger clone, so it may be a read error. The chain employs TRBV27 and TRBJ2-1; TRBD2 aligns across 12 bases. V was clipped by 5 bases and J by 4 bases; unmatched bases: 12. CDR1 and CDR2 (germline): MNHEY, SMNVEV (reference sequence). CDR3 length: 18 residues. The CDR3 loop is CASSLEVLAGGLYNEQFF. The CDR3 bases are TGTGCCAGCAGTCTCGAGGTACTAGCGGGAGGCCTATACAATGAGCAGTTCTTC.

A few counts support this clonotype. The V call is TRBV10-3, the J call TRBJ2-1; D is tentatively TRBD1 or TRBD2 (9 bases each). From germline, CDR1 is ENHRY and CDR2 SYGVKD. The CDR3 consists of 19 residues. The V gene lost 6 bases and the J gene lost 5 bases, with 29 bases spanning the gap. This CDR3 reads CAIRPGTGFSGSTHNEQFF. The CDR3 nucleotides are TGTGCCATCAGACCCGGGACAGGGTTTAGCGGGAGTACCCACAATGAGCAGTTCTTC.

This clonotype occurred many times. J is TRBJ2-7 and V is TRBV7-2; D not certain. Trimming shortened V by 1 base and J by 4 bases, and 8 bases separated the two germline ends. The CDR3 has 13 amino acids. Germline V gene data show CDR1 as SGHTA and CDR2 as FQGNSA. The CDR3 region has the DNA TGTGCCAGCAGCTTAGGTCACCAATACGAGCAGTACTTC. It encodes CASSLGHQYEQYF.

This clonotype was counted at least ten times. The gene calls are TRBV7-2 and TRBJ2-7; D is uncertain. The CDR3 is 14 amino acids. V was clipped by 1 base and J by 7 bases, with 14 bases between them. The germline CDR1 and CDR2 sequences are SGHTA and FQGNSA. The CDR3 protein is CASSLERALREQYF. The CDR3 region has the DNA TGTGCCAGCAGCTTAGAACGGGCCCTACGAGAGCAGTACTTC.

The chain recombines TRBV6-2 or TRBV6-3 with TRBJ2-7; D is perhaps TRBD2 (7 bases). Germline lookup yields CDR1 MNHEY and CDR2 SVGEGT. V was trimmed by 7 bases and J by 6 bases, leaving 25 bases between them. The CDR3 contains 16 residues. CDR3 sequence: CASTSRGGPAPVEQYF. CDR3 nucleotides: TGTGCCAGCACCTCGAGGGGGGGCCCTGCGCCGGTCGAGCAGTACTTC.

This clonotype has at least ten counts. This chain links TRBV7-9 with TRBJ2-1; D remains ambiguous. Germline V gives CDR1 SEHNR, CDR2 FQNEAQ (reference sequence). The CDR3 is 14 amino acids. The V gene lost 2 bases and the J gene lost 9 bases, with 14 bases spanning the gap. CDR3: CASSLSQVTSEQFF. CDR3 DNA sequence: TGTGCCAGCAGCTTAAGTCAGGTAACGAGTGAGCAGTTCTTC.

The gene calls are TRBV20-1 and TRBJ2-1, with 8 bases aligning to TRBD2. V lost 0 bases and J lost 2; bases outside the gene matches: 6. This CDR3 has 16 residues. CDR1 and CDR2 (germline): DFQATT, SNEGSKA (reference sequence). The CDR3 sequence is CSAREGSGTTYNEQFF. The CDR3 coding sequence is TGCAGTGCTAGAGAAGGTAGCGGGACAACCTACAATGAGCAGTTCTTC.

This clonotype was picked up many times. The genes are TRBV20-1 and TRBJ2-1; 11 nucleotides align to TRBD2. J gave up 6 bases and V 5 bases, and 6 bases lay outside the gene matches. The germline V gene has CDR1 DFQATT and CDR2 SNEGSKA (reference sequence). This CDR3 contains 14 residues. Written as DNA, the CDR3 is TGCAGTGCTCTCCTAGCGGGAGGACCCAATGAGCAGTTCTTC. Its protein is CSALLAGGPNEQFF.

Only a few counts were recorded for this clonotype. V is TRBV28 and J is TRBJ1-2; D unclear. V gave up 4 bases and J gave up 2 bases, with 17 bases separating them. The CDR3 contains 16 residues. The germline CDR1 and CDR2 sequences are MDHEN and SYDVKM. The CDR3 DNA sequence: TGTGCCAGCAGTTCCCAAGCCTCGGGCAGAAACTATGGCTACACCTTC. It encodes CASSSQASGRNYGYTF.

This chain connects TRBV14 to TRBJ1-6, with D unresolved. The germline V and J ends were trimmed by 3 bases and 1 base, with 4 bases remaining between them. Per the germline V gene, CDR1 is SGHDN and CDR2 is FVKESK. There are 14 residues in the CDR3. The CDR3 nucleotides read TGTGCCAGCAGCCACGGGTCCTATAATTCACCCCTCCACTTT. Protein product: CASSHGSYNSPLHF.

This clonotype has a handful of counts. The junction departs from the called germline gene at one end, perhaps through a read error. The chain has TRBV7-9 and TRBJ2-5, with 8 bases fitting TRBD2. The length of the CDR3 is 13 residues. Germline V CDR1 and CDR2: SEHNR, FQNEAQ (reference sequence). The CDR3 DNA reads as TGTGCCAGCAGCGCGTATACCACTGGACTAGCAAACTTC. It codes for CASSAYTTGLANF.

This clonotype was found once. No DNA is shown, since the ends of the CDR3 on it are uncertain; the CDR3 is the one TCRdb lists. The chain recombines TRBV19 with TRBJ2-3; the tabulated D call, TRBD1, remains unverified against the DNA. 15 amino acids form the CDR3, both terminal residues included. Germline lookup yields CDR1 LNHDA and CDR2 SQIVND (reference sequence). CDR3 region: CATRRAGFGGDTQYF.

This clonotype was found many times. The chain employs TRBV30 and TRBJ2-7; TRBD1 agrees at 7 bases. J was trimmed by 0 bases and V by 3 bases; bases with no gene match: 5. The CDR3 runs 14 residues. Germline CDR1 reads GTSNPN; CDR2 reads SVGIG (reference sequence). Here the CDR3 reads CAWSRGSRSYEQYF. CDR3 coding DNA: TGTGCCTGGAGCAGGGGGTCCCGCTCCTACGAGCAGTACTTC.

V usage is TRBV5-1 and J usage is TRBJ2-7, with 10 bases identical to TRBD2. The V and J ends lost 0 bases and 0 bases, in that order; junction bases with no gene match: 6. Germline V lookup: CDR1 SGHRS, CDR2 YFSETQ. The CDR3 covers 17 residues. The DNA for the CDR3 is TGCGCCAGCAGCTTGGCCCGGACTAGCGGATCCTCCTACGAGCAGTACTTC. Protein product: CASSLARTSGSSYEQYF.

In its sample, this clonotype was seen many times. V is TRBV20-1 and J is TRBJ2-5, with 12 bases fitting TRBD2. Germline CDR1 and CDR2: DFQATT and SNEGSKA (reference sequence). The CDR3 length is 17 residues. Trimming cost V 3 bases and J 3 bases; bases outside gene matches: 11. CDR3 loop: CSARPIGLAGKEETQYF. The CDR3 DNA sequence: TGCAGTGCTAGGCCAATCGGACTAGCGGGAAAAGAAGAGACCCAGTACTTC.

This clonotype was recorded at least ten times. CDR3 sequence reads: CASGIDSSDGYTF. The CDR3 region has the DNA TGTGCCAGCGGAATCGACAGCTCCGATGGCTACACCTTC. This chain links TRBV7-9 with TRBJ1-2; D possibly corresponds to TRBD1 (5 bases). Between the trimmed V and J ends, which lost 8 bases and 6 bases, there was a span of 16 bases. Germline CDR1 is SEHNR and CDR2 is FQNEAQ (reference sequence). This CDR3 contains 13 residues. Variable domain in full (rest from reference TRBV7-9 and TRBJ1-2): DTGVSQNPRHKITKRGQNVTFRCDPISEHNRLYWYRQTLGQGPEFLTYFQNEAQLEKSRLLSDRFSAERPKGSFSTLEIQRTEQGDSAMYLCASGIDSSDGYTFGSGTRLTVV.

CDR3 bases: TGTGCCAGCAGTCTGGGGAGCGGGATCAACAATGAGCAGTTCTTC. Its protein is CASSLGSGINNEQFF. The rearrangement links TRBV27 to TRBJ2-1; 7 nucleotides match TRBD2. This CDR3 is built from 15 residues. Looked up from germline, CDR1 is MNHEY and CDR2 is SMNVEV (reference sequence). The ends lost 5 bases at V and 5 bases at J; junction bases unmatched: 9.

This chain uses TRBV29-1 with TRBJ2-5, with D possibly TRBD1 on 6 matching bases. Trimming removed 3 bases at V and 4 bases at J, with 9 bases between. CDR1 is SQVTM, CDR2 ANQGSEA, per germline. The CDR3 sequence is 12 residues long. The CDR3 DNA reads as TGCAGCGTTGAGAGCAGGGGAGAGACCCAGTACTTC. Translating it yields CSVESRGETQYF.

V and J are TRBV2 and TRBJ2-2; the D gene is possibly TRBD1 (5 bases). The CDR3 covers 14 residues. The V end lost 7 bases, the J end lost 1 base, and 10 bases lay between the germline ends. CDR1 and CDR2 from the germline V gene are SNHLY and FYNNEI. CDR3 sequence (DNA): TGTGCCAGCAATTTAGACAGGAACACCGGGGAGCTGTTTTTT. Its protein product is CASNLDRNTGELFF.

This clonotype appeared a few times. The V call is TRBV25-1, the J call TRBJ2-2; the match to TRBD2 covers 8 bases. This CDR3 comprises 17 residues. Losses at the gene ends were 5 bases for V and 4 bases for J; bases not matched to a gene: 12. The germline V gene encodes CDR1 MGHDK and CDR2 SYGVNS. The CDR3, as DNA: TGTGCCAGCAGTAGTGCGTATGGACTAGCATCCACCGGGGAGCTGTTTTTT. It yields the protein CASSSAYGLASTGELFF.

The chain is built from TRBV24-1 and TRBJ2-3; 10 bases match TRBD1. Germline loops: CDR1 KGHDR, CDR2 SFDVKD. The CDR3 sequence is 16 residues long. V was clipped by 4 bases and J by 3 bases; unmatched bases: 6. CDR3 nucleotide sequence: TGTGCCACCAGTGACAAGGGGACAGGGGTAACAGATACGCAGTATTTT. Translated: CATSDKGTGVTDTQYF.

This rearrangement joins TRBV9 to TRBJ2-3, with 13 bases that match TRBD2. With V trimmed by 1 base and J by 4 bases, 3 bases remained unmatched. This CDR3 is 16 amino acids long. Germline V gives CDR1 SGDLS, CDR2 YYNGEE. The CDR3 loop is CASSVWTSGSADTQYF. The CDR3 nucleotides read TGTGCCAGCAGCGTATGGACTAGCGGGAGCGCAGATACGCAGTATTTT.

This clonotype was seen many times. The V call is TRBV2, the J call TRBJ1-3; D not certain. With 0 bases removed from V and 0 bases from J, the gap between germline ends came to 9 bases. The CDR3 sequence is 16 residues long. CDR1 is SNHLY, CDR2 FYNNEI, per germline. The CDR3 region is CASSEAEVSSGNTIYF. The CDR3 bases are TGTGCCAGCAGTGAAGCGGAGGTGAGCTCTGGAAACACCATATATTTT.

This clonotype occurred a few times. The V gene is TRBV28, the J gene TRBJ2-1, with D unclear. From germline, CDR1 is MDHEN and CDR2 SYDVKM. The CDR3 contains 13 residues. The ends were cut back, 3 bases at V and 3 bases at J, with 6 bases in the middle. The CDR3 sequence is CASSLSVYNEQFF. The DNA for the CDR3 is TGTGCCAGCAGTTTGAGTGTCTACAATGAGCAGTTCTTC.

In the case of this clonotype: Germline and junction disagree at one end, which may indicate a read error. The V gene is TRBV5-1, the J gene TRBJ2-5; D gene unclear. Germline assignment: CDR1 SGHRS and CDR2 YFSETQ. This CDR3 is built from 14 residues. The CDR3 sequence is CANSLAGVPETQYF. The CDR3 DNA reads TGCGCCAACAGCTTGGCTGGGGTCCCAGAGACCCAGTACTTC.

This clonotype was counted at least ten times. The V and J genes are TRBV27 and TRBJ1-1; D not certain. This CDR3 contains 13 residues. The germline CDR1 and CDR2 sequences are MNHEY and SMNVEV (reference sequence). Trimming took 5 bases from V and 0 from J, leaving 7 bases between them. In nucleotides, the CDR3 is TGTGCCAGCAGTCCAGGCATGAACACTGAAGCTTTCTTT. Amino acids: CASSPGMNTEAFF.

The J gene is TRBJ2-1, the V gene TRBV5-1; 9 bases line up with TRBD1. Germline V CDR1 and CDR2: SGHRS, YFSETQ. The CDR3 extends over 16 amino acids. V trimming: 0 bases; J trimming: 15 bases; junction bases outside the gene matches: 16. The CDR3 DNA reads TGCGCCAGCAGCTTGGGTCCAAATTCCCCGGGACAGGGTCCGTTCTTC. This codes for CASSLGPNSPGQGPFF.

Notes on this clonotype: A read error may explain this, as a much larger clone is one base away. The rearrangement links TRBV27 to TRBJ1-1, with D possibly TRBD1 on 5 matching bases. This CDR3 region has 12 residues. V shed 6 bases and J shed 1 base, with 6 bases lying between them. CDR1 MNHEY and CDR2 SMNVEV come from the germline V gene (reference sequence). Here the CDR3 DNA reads TGTGCCAGCAGCGGGACGAACACTGAAGCTTTCTTT. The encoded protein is CASSGTNTEAFF.

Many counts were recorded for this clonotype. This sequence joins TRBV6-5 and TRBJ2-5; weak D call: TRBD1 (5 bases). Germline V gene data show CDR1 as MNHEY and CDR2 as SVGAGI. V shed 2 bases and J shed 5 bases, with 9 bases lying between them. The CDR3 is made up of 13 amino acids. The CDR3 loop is CASSYRGKETQYF. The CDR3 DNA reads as TGTGCCAGCAGTTACAGGGGCAAGGAGACCCAGTACTTC.

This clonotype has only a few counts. The CDR3 sequence is CASSNTVNTEAFF. The CDR3 DNA sequence: TGTGCCAGTAGTAACACAGTGAACACTGAAGCTTTCTTT. The chain combines TRBV19 with TRBJ1-1; D gene ambiguous. Germline assignment: CDR1 LNHDA and CDR2 SQIVND (reference sequence). V lost 4 bases, J lost 0 bases, and 6 bases lay in between. The length of the CDR3 is 13 residues.